This T cell receptor gamma chain was sequenced in a study of γδ T cells in repeated Plasmodium falciparum infection. Looking at the study overall: Malian gammadelta TCRs were studied during no-transmission periods and across acute malaria episodes. Overall study results and limits: Compared with Australian children, Malian Vdelta2-negative repertoires seemed more clonal, less diverse, less shared.

TCRdb re-called clones from the multiplex PCR reads using CATT. This table has 27,000 or so gamma-chain clones, 1.4% appearing once. The V and J ends lost 1 base and 9 bases, in that order; junction bases with no gene match: 15. Per the germline V gene, CDR1 is GITISATS and CDR2 is ISYDGTV (reference sequence). The CDR3 runs to 15 residues. Vgamma9/Vdelta2+ and Vdelta2-negative gammadelta T cells were flow-sorted from PBMC for bulk sequencing. This clone was counted many times. As yet, its antigen is unknown. The sequence was collected from a pool of human donors (malaria-infected and uninfected, not separated). The sequenced sample was gamma-delta T cells from blood. The chain couples TRGV9 to TRGJ1 or TRGJ2. The CDR3: CALWEVEMNWGKKLF. CDR3 bases: TGTGCCTTGTGGGAGGTCGAAATGAATTGGGGTAAGAAACTCTTT.